The present TCR beta chain was sequenced within a study of blood T cells in healthy people across ages. The length of the CDR3 is 13 residues. Germline CDR1 SGHTA, CDR2 FQGNSA. V shed 6 bases, J shed 10 bases, and the junction held 5 bases outside the gene matches. Notes on this clonotype: Its antigen is unknown.

Whole-study findings and limits: When set beside aged donors, long-lived donors presented more naive CD4+ cells and higher diversity. Naive T cell percentage and TCR beta diversity correlated strongly. Per million T cells, TCR beta diversity dropped roughly linearly as age increased.

For the second PCR, which ran for roughly 6 to 11 cycles, a sample-barcoded 5' primer and a J-beta primer mix were used. TCRdb called the 5' RACE reads again in MiXCR, with one record for every CDR3 protein. This sample has 1.6 million or so distinct CDR3 sequences, with about 32% found just once. The sequence was obtained from a woman aged 30 to 39 in good health. The chain carries TRBV7-2 and TRBJ1-6; 8 bases agree with TRBD1. The specimen sequenced was blood. The CDR3 sequence: CASRQGARSPLHF. The CDR3 DNA reads as TGTGCCAGCAGGCAGGGGGCAAGATCACCCCTCCACTTT.